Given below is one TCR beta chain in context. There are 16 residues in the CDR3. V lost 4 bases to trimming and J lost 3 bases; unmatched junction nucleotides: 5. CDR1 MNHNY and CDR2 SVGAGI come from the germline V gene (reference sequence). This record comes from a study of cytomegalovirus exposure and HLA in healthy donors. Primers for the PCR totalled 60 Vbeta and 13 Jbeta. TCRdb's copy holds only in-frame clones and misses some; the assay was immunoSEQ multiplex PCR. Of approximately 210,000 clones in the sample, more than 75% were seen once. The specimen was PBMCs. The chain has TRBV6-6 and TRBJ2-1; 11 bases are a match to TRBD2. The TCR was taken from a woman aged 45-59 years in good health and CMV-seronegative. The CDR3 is CASSSLGTSGYNEQFF. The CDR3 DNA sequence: TGTGCCAGCAGTTCCCTCGGGACTAGCGGCTACAATGAGCAGTTCTTC.